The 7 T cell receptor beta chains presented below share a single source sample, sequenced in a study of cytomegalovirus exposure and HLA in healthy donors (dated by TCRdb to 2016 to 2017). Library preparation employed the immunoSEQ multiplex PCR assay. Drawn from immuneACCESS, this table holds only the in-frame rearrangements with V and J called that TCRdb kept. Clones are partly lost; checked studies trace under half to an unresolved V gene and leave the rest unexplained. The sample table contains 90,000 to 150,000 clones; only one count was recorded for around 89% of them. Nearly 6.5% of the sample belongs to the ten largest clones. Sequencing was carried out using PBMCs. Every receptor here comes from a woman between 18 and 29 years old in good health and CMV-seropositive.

The CDR3 region is CASRDRSTNEKLFF. The CDR3 region has the DNA TGTGCCAGCAGAGACAGATCAACTAATGAAAAACTGTTTTTT. The chain uses TRBV2 and TRBJ1-4; D may be TRBD1 (5 bases). CDR1 is SNHLY, CDR2 FYNNEI, per germline. CDR3 length: 14 amino acids. V was pared by 6 bases and J by 0 bases, with 8 bases between. Based on the CDR3 plus reference TRBV2 and TRBJ1-4, the full variable domain is EPEVTQTPSHQVTQMGQEVILRCVPISNHLYFYWYRQILGQKVEFLVSFYNNEISEKSEIFDDQFSVERPDGSNFTLKIRSTKLEDSAMYFCASRDRSTNEKLFFGSGTQLSVL.

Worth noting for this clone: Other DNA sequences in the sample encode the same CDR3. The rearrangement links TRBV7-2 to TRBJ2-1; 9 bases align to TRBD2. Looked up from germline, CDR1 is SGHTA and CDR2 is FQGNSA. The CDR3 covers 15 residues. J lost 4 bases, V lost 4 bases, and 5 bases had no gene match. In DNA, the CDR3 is TGTGCCAGCAGCTCGACTAGCGGACAATACAATGAGCAGTTCTTC. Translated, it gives CASSSTSGQYNEQFF.

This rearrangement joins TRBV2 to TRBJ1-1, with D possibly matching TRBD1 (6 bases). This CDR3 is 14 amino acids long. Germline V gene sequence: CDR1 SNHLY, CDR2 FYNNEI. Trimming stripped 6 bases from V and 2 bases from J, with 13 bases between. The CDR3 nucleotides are TGTGCCAGCAGCCAGACAGGCCTTAACACTGAAGCTTTCTTT. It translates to CASSQTGLNTEAFF.

CDR3 region: CASRDRYGYTF. The CDR3 DNA follows: TGTGCCAGCAGGGACAGATATGGCTACACCTTC. The rearrangement joins TRBV6-6 to TRBJ1-2, with D possibly being TRBD1 (6 bases). Trimming left V 6 bases short and J 5 bases short, with 7 bases between. The CDR3 totals 11 residues. The germline V gene has CDR1 MNHNY and CDR2 SVGAGI (reference sequence).

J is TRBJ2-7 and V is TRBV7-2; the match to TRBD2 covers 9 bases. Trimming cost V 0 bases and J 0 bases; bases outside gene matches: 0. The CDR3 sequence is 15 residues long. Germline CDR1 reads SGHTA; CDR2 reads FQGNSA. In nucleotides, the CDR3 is TGTGCCAGCAGCTTAGCTAGCGGGAGCTCCTACGAGCAGTACTTC. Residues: CASSLASGSSYEQYF. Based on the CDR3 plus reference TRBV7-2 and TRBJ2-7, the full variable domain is GAGVSQSPSNKVTEKGKDVELRCDPISGHTALYWYRQSLGQGLEFLIYFQGNSAPDKSGLPSDRFSAERTGGSVSTLTIQRTQQEDSAVYLCASSLASGSSYEQYFGPGTRLTVT.

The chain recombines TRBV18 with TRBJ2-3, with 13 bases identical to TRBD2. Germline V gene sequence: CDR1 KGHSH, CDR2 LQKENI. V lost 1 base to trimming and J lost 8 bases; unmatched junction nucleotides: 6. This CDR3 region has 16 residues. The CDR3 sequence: CASSPRTSGSGGTQYF. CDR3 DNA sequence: TGTGCCAGCTCACCACGGACTAGCGGGAGTGGCGGTACGCAGTATTTT.

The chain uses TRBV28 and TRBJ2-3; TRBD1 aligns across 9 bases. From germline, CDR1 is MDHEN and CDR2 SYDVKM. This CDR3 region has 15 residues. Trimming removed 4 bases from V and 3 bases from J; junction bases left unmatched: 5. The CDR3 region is CASSWDRDFTDTQYF. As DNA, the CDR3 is TGTGCCAGCAGTTGGGACAGGGATTTTACAGATACGCAGTATTTT.